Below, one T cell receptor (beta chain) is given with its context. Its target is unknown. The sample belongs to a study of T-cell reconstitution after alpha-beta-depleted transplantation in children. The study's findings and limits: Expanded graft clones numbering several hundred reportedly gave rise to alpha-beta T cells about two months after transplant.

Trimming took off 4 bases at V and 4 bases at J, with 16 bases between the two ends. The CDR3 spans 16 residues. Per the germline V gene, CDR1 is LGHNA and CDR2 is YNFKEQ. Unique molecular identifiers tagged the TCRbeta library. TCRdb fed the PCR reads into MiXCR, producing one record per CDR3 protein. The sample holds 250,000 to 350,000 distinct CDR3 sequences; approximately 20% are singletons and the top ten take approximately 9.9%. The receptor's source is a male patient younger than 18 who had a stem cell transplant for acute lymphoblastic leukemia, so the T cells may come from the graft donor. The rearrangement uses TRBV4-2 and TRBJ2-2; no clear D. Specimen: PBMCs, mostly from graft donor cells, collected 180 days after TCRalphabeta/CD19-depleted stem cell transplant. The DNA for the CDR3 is TGTGCCAGCAGCCCTCACCGGGCCCTAACCACCGGGGAGCTGTTTTTT. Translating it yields CASSPHRALTTGELFF.